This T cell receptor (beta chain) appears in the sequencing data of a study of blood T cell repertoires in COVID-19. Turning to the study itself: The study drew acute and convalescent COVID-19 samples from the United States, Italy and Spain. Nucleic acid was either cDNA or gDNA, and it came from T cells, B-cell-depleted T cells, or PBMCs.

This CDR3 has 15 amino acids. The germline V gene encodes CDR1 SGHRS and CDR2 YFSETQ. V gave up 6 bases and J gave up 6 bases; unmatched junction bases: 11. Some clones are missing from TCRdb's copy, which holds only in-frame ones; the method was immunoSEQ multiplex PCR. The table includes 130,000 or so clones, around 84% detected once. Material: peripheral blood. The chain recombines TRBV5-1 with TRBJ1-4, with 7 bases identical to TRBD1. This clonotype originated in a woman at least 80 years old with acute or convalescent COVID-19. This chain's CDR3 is CASKPHDRAYEKLFF. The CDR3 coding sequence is TGCGCCAGCAAACCCCATGACAGGGCTTATGAAAAACTGTTTTTT.